This passage covers 21 T cell receptor beta chains from one sample sequenced in a study of technical replicates of blood from a few donors. Data came from immunoSEQ multiplex PCR; TCRdb stores just in-frame clones and leaves some out. The sample shows about 68,000 clones, 95% to 98% of them seen only once. What was sequenced was T cells isolated from PBMCs. These receptors were collected from a human donor in good health.

The CDR3 DNA follows: TGTGCCAGCAGCTCAGCGGGGAGGCGCACTGAAGCTTTCTTT. It yields the protein CASSSAGRRTEAFF. The chain employs TRBV7-2 and TRBJ1-1, with unresolved D. V was shortened by 4 bases and J by 4 bases, with 13 bases between the two germline ends. Per the germline V gene, CDR1 is SGHTA and CDR2 is FQGNSA. The CDR3 contains 14 residues.

The J gene is TRBJ1-2, the V gene TRBV6-5; no clear D. The V gene lost 2 bases and the J gene lost 5 bases, with 12 bases spanning the gap. The length of the CDR3 is 14 residues. Germline V gene sequence: CDR1 MNHEY, CDR2 SVGAGI. CDR3 in DNA: TGTGCCAGCAGTTACGGCCAGGCCGGATATGGCTACACCTTC. Its translation: CASSYGQAGYGYTF.

The sample holds one count of this clone. The chain employs TRBV5-4 and TRBJ1-2; a possible D gene is TRBD1 (5 bases). The germline CDR1 and CDR2 sequences are SGHNT and YYREEE (reference sequence). V lost 0 bases and J lost 4, with 7 bases in between. The CDR3 runs 13 residues. The CDR3 is CASSLGGGYGYTF. The DNA for the CDR3 is TGTGCCAGCAGCTTGGGGGGCGGCTATGGCTACACCTTC.

This chain uses TRBV4-1 with TRBJ1-5; no clear D. Germline V gene sequence: CDR1 MGHRA, CDR2 YSYEKL. V gave up 1 base and J gave up 5 bases, with 18 bases separating them. The CDR3 is 17 residues long. The CDR3: CASSQGRSGRAYQPQHF. CDR3 sequence (DNA): TGCGCCAGCAGCCAAGGGCGAAGTGGGAGGGCTTATCAGCCCCAGCATTTT.

The chain carries TRBV11-2 and TRBJ2-3; D gene unclear. This CDR3 is built from 12 residues. CDR1 SGHAT and CDR2 FQNNGV come from the germline V gene. Trimming stripped 5 bases from V and 5 bases from J, with 8 bases between. CDR3 nucleotide sequence: TGTGCCAGCAGCGTCCAACTAGATACGCAGTATTTT. This translates into CASSVQLDTQYF.

V gene TRBV9 combines with J gene TRBJ2-7, with 8 bases identical to TRBD2. CDR3 length equals 16 residues. With V trimmed by 0 bases and J by 6 bases, 11 bases remained unmatched. The germline CDR1 and CDR2 sequences are SGDLS and YYNGEE. The DNA for the CDR3 is TGTGCCAGCAGCGTAGAGGAAGCGGGAGAATACGGCGAGCAGTACTTC. It encodes CASSVEEAGEYGEQYF. The whole variable domain, remainder taken from reference TRBV9 and TRBJ2-7, is DSGVTQTPKHLITATGQRVTLRCSPRSGDLSVYWYQQSLDQGLQFLIQYYNGEERAKGNILERFSAQQFPDLHSELNLSSLELGDSALYFCASSVEEAGEYGEQYFGPGTRLTVT.

This chain links TRBV15 with TRBJ2-7, with D possibly TRBD2 on 6 matching bases. The CDR3 totals 15 residues. Per germline, CDR1 LNHNV and CDR2 YYDKDF (reference sequence). Trimming removed 0 bases at V and 4 bases at J, with 13 bases between. The CDR3 spells CATSRDPGLKYEQYF. The CDR3 region has the DNA TGTGCCACCAGCAGAGACCCCGGACTAAAATACGAGCAGTACTTC. Full variable domain (remainder filled in from reference TRBV15 and TRBJ2-7): DAMVIQNPRYQVTQFGKPVTLSCSQTLNHNVMYWYQQKSSQAPKLLFHYYDKDFNNEADTPDNFQSRRPNTSFCFLDIRSPGLGDTAMYLCATSRDPGLKYEQYFGPGTRLTVT.

This chain links TRBV2 with TRBJ2-1; D perhaps matches TRBD2 (5 bases). This CDR3 spans 10 amino acids. V was pared by 5 bases and J by 10 bases, with 6 bases between. Germline lookup yields CDR1 SNHLY and CDR2 FYNNEI. CDR3 bases: TGTGCCAGCAGTTCGGGGGAGCAGTTCTTC. This codes for CASSSGEQFF.

V gene TRBV9 combines with J gene TRBJ2-5, with D possibly being TRBD2 (5 bases). Germline CDR1 SGDLS, CDR2 YYNGEE. Trimming removed 4 bases at V and 4 bases at J, with 11 bases between. This CDR3 has 13 residues. CDR3 region: CASSIGLGETQYF. CDR3 bases: TGTGCCAGCAGCATCGGACTGGGAGAGACCCAGTACTTC.

The V call is TRBV30, the J call TRBJ2-5; a weak D match, TRBD2 (6 bases). The CDR3 is made up of 13 amino acids. Trimming cost V 0 bases and J 5 bases, with 10 bases left between them. The germline V gene encodes CDR1 GTSNPN and CDR2 SVGIG (reference sequence). The CDR3 bases are TGTGCCTGGAGTGTCGTCAGCGGGGAGACCCAGTACTTC. Protein: CAWSVVSGETQYF.

The V gene is TRBV4-1, the J gene TRBJ1-5; D is unclear. This CDR3 spans 18 amino acids. The V and J ends lost 1 base and 3 bases respectively, with 19 bases between them. Germline lookup yields CDR1 MGHRA and CDR2 YSYEKL. As DNA, the CDR3 is TGCGCCAGCAGCCAAGTAGCAGACTCCACAGCGGACAATCAGCCCCAGCATTTT. Its protein is CASSQVADSTADNQPQHF.

The rearrangement uses TRBV27 and TRBJ2-7, with TRBD2 identical over 13 bases. This CDR3 has 15 residues. V trimming: 10 bases; J trimming: 2 bases; junction bases outside the gene matches: 8. CDR1 is MNHEY, CDR2 SMNVEV, per germline (reference sequence). This CDR3 reads CATHGTSGIPYEQYF. CDR3 nucleotide sequence: TGTGCCACCCATGGGACTAGCGGGATCCCCTACGAGCAGTACTTC.

The chain links TRBV19 to TRBJ1-5; 7 bases map to TRBD1. J lost 4 bases, V lost 9 bases, and 12 bases had no gene match. This CDR3 spans 15 amino acids. Germline assignment: CDR1 LNHDA and CDR2 SQIVND (reference sequence). The CDR3, as DNA: TGTGCCAGCACGACAGGGTTGGCTCAAAATCAGCCCCAGCATTTT. It translates to CASTTGLAQNQPQHF.

Here the CDR3 DNA reads TGTGCCAGCAGCTTCACGGATGGCTACACCTTC. Its protein product is CASSFTDGYTF. The genes are TRBV5-4 and TRBJ1-2; D is unclear. Germline lookup yields CDR1 SGHNT and CDR2 YYREEE (reference sequence). V gave up 2 bases and J gave up 6 bases, with 5 bases separating them. CDR3 length equals 11 residues.

V and J are TRBV7-9 and TRBJ1-2, with 7 bases lining up with TRBD1. Trimming took 5 bases from V and 4 from J; bases not matched to a gene: 4. There are 13 residues in the CDR3. Germline CDR1 SEHNR, CDR2 FQNEAQ (reference sequence). In DNA form, the CDR3 reads TGTGCCAGCAGCCCAGGACAGGTCTATGGCTACACCTTC. Amino acid sequence: CASSPGQVYGYTF.

The rearrangement joins TRBV7-2 to TRBJ2-7; no clear D gene. The CDR3 spans 12 residues. The V gene's germline CDR1 is SGHTA and CDR2 FQGNSA. The ends were cut back, 1 base at V and 6 bases at J, with 7 bases in the middle. CDR3 residues: CASSLGESEQYF. The CDR3 DNA sequence: TGTGCCAGCAGCTTAGGCGAGAGCGAGCAGTACTTC.

V is TRBV6-1 and J is TRBJ2-5; D may be TRBD2 (6 bases). The CDR3 has 14 residues. Per the germline V gene, CDR1 is MNHNS and CDR2 is SASEGT. Between the trimmed V and J ends, which lost 0 bases and 3 bases, there was a span of 8 bases. The chain's CDR3 is CASSEAGLKETQYF. CDR3 bases: TGTGCCAGCAGTGAAGCAGGACTAAAAGAGACCCAGTACTTC.

This rearrangement joins TRBV5-8 to TRBJ2-7, with 7 bases fitting TRBD1. The trim removed 6 bases at V and 2 bases at J, leaving 8 bases unmatched. Germline-derived CDR1 and CDR2 are SGHTS and YDEGEE. The length of the CDR3 is 14 residues. CDR3 residues: CASNNWDRTYEQYF. CDR3 bases: TGTGCCAGCAACAATTGGGACAGAACCTACGAGCAGTACTTC.

This clone was counted a single time. The chain employs TRBV9 and TRBJ1-5; TRBD1 is a possible D gene (6 bases). The germline CDR1 and CDR2 sequences are SGDLS and YYNGEE. This CDR3 spans 13 amino acids. V lost 0 bases to trimming and J lost 6 bases, with 7 bases between them. CDR3 DNA: TGTGCCAGCAGCGTAGAAGGGGGTCAGCCCCAGCATTTT. Its protein is CASSVEGGQPQHF.

This clone has a single count. The chain recombines TRBV27 with TRBJ1-1, with D tentatively TRBD1 (6 bases). The V and J ends lost 7 bases and 1 base respectively, with 16 bases between them. The CDR3 contains 15 residues. Looked up from germline, CDR1 is MNHEY and CDR2 is SMNVEV (reference sequence). DNA for the CDR3: TGTGCCAGCAATTCCTGGACAGCCACGAACACTGAAGCTTTCTTT. Protein: CASNSWTATNTEAFF.

This clone was detected once. The rearrangement links TRBV2 to TRBJ2-3; TRBD1 agrees at 8 bases. CDR3 length equals 17 residues. The germline gives CDR1 SNHLY, CDR2 FYNNEI. Trimming at V came to 4 bases and at J to 4 bases, leaving 13 bases not matched to a gene. The CDR3 region has the DNA TGTGCCAGCAGTGGGGGGACAGGAAGGGTTCCGGCAGATACGCAGTATTTT. Its translation: CASSGGTGRVPADTQYF.